Listed below are T cell receptor beta chains from one sample, sequenced in a study of spatial heterogeneity in lung cancer. TCRdb called the 5' RACE reads again in MiXCR, with one record for every CDR3 protein. The profile shows tens of thousands of distinct CDR3 sequences, roughly 14% of them singletons. Material: PBMCs, obtained at surgery. The receptors originated from a male donor with early-stage non-small cell lung cancer. Each CDR3 is given with its conserved first and last residue. The D gene is left open where the match is weak. Where a row states a size, it is once, few, many or the class of an expanded clone; other rows omit it.

len,abundance,j_gene,d_gene,v_gene,CDR3aa,CDR3nt
13,few,TRBJ2-5,TRBD1,TRBV3-1,CASSPDRVGTQYF,TGTGCCAGCAGCCCGGACAGGGTAGGGACCCAGTACTTC
15,NA,TRBJ2-7,TRBD2,TRBV12-3/TRBV12-4,CASSPMASGSYEQYF,TGTGCCAGCAGCCCTATGGCCAGCGGGAGCTACGAGCAGTACTTC
16,few,TRBJ2-3,NA,TRBV5-8,CASSSPGAQGTDTQYF,TGTGCCAGCAGCTCACCAGGGGCCCAGGGCACAGATACGCAGTATTTT
15,few,TRBJ1-1,TRBD1,TRBV27,CASSWGTGTGAEAFF,TGTGCCAGCAGTTGGGGAACCGGGACAGGGGCTGAAGCTTTCTTT
13,few,TRBJ1-1,NA,TRBV11-3,CASSLGVRTEAFF,TGTGCCAGCAGCTTAGGGGTGCGCACTGAAGCTTTCTTT
13,NA,TRBJ1-1,NA,TRBV5-4,CASNIGTATEAFF,TGTGCCAGCAACATTGGGACGGCCACTGAAGCTTTCTTT
13,many,TRBJ2-7,NA,TRBV20-1,CSARDRTGDEQYF,TGCAGTGCTAGAGATAGGACGGGAGACGAGCAGTACTTC
14,few,TRBJ1-2,NA,TRBV10-3,CASRQSLTNYGYTF,TGTGCCTCCCGACAGTCCCTAACTAACTATGGCTACACCTTC
14,many,TRBJ2-7,NA,TRBV15,CATSRYRKTHEQYF,TGTGCCACCAGCAGATATCGGAAAACGCACGAGCAGTACTTC
14,many,TRBJ2-5,NA,TRBV5-1,CASSLVSTKETQYF,TGCGCCAGCAGCTTAGTCTCAACGAAAGAGACCCAGTACTTC
14,NA,TRBJ1-5,NA,TRBV12-3/TRBV12-4,CASRTGVRLQPQHF,TGTGCCAGCAGGACGGGGGTAAGGCTCCAGCCCCAGCATTTT
13,few,TRBJ1-2,NA,TRBV7-9,CASSLRDRYGYTF,TGTGCCAGCAGCTTAAGGGATCGCTATGGCTACACCTTC
15,NA,TRBJ1-2,NA,TRBV4-2,CASSQESVSSSGYTF,TGTGCCAGCAGCCAAGAAAGTGTATCCAGTAGTGGCTACACCTTC
12,few,TRBJ2-3,NA,TRBV3-1,CASSQDWDTQYF,TGTGCCAGCAGCCAAGATTGGGATACGCAGTATTTT
14,NA,TRBJ1-5,TRBD1,TRBV24-1,CATSDSGGGQPQHF,TGTGCCACCAGTGACTCAGGGGGAGGTCAGCCCCAGCATTTT
13,medium-sized,TRBJ2-1,NA,TRBV9,CASSVGTPSEQFF,TGTGCCAGCAGCGTCGGGACTCCAAGTGAGCAGTTCTTC
18,many,TRBJ2-7,NA,TRBV4-1,CASSQDVGFRTGVYEQYF,TGCGCCAGCAGCCAAGATGTAGGGTTTAGGACGGGGGTATACGAGCAGTACTTC
15,NA,TRBJ1-6,TRBD1,TRBV7-2,CASSPRTGHGSPLHF,TGTGCCAGCAGCCCGAGGACAGGGCATGGATCACCCCTCCACTTT
13,few,TRBJ2-5,NA,TRBV2,CASSGPDQETQYF,TGTGCCAGCAGTGGGCCGGACCAAGAGACCCAGTACTTC
15,few,TRBJ1-2,NA,TRBV19,CASSSQQTGPGGYTF,TGTGCCAGTAGTTCACAACAGACAGGTCCTGGTGGCTACACCTTC
16,NA,TRBJ1-5,NA,TRBV19,CASSLTRQISNQPQHF,TGTGCCAGTAGTCTAACCCGACAGATTAGCAATCAGCCCCAGCATTTT
14,few,TRBJ2-1,TRBD2,TRBV20-1,CSASAGLADNEQFF,TGCAGTGCTTCGGCGGGACTAGCGGACAATGAGCAGTTCTTC
15,NA,TRBJ1-4,TRBD1,TRBV19,CASSTGTASNEKLFF,TGTGCCAGTAGTACTGGGACAGCGAGTAATGAAAAACTGTTTTTT